This is a list of T cell receptor beta chains from one sample in a study of neurological immune-mediated disorders. TCRdb fed the 5' RACE reads into MiXCR, producing one record per CDR3 protein. The sample carries roughly 74,000 distinct CDR3 sequences, less than 5.5% recorded once. What was sequenced was PBMCs. Every receptor here comes from a man younger than 35 with multiple sclerosis. Each CDR3 is given with its conserved first and last residue. The D gene is left open where the match is weak. Rows may omit the clone size; those that give it use once, few, many or a size class.

size: many
D: -
V: TRBV20-1
J: TRBJ2-7
DNA: TGCAGTGCTAGAGGACTAGTGGACTACGAGCAGTACTTC
CDR3: CSARGLVDYEQYF

size: -
D: TRBD2
V: TRBV7-3
J: TRBJ2-6
DNA: TGTGCCAGCAGCTTATATGGGGGGGATGGGGCCAAAGTCCTGACTTTC
CDR3: CASSLYGGDGAKVLTF

size: few
D: TRBD2
V: TRBV3-1
J: TRBJ2-1
DNA: TGTGCCAGCAGCCAAGATAGCCTAGTCAGGACTAGCGGGAGTCTGTACAATGAGCAGTTCTTC
CDR3: CASSQDSLVRTSGSLYNEQFF

size: many
D: -
V: TRBV12-3/TRBV12-4
J: TRBJ1-6
DNA: TGTGCCAGCAGCCGGAACAGGGCTTCACCCCTCCACTTT
CDR3: CASSRNRASPLHF

size: many
D: TRBD1
V: TRBV20-1
J: TRBJ1-2
DNA: TGCAGTGCTAGAGAACGAGGGACAGACTATGGCTACACCTTC
CDR3: CSARERGTDYGYTF

size: many
D: -
V: TRBV28
J: TRBJ2-4
DNA: TGTGCCAGCAGTCCCGGGACGGGAAAAATTCAGTACTTC
CDR3: CASSPGTGKIQYF

size: many
D: -
V: TRBV20-1
J: TRBJ2-4
DNA: TGCAGTGCTAGGGGTGGGCTAGCCAAAAACATTCAGTACTTC
CDR3: CSARGGLAKNIQYF

size: many
D: -
V: TRBV5-1
J: TRBJ2-1
DNA: TGCGCCAGCAGCTTGGCTCCGACAGTGAACAATGAGCAGTTCTTC
CDR3: CASSLAPTVNNEQFF

size: -
D: -
V: TRBV20-1
J: TRBJ2-4
DNA: TGCAGTGCAGAAAGTACCCTCAGGCAGTACTTC
CDR3: CSAESTLRQYF

size: many
D: -
V: TRBV5-1
J: TRBJ1-5
DNA: TGCGCCAGCAGCTTGGCCAAAGGAGGGCACAGTCAGCCCCAGCATTTT
CDR3: CASSLAKGGHSQPQHF

size: many
D: TRBD1
V: TRBV20-1
J: TRBJ2-3
DNA: TGCAGTGCTAGTTCATCGCCGGGACAGGGTTCTAGCACAGATACGCAGTATTTT
CDR3: CSASSSPGQGSSTDTQYF

size: many
D: -
V: TRBV2
J: TRBJ2-3
DNA: TGTGCCAGCAGTGAAGGGCACGGTGATACGCAGTATTTT
CDR3: CASSEGHGDTQYF

size: many
D: -
V: TRBV7-3
J: TRBJ2-3
DNA: TGTGCCAGCAGCTTATACGGGGGCACAGATACGCAGTATTTT
CDR3: CASSLYGGTDTQYF

size: many
D: -
V: TRBV12-3/TRBV12-4
J: TRBJ1-5
DNA: TGTGCCAGCAGTCCAGGGGAAGGTCAGCCCCAGAATTTT
CDR3: CASSPGEGQPQNF

size: few
D: TRBD1
V: TRBV5-6
J: TRBJ1-6
DNA: TGTGCCAGCAGTAGGACCGGGACAGGGGGATCACCCCTCAACTTT
CDR3: CASSRTGTGGSPLNF

size: many
D: TRBD2
V: TRBV2
J: TRBJ2-7
DNA: TGTGCCAGCAGCCCTTCGGGGGGGGCTATCAACGAGCAGTACTTC
CDR3: CASSPSGGAINEQYF

size: few
D: TRBD1
V: TRBV5-1
J: TRBJ1-2
DNA: TGCGCCAGCAGCCCTGGGACAGCCGGCCTTAACTATGGCTACACCTTC
CDR3: CASSPGTAGLNYGYTF

size: many
D: TRBD1
V: TRBV5-1
J: TRBJ1-2
DNA: TGCGCCAGCAGAGGACAGGGTGGCGATGGCTACACCTTC
CDR3: CASRGQGGDGYTF

size: many
D: TRBD1
V: TRBV20-1
J: TRBJ2-7
DNA: TGCAGTGCTAGAGGGTCAACAGGGGTTCCCTACGAGCAGTACTTC
CDR3: CSARGSTGVPYEQYF

size: many
D: -
V: TRBV5-1
J: TRBJ1-5
DNA: TGCGCCAGCAGCTTGGACGGAATTAGCAATCAGCCCCAGCATTTT
CDR3: CASSLDGISNQPQHF

size: many
D: TRBD1
V: TRBV14
J: TRBJ2-7
DNA: TGTGCCAGCAGCCTCCGGGACAGATCCTACGAGCAGTACTTC
CDR3: CASSLRDRSYEQYF

size: many
D: -
V: TRBV4-3
J: TRBJ1-2
DNA: TGCGCCAGCAGCCAAGACGGCACAGGGAACTATGGCTACACCTTC
CDR3: CASSQDGTGNYGYTF

size: many
D: TRBD2
V: TRBV19
J: TRBJ2-2
DNA: TGTGCCAGTAGTACACCAGGGGGCGCGGGACTAGCGGGCGAGCCAGGGGAGCTGTTTTTT
CDR3: CASSTPGGAGLAGEPGELFF

size: few
D: -
V: TRBV18
J: TRBJ2-5
DNA: TGTGCCAGCTCACGGGGGAAAGAGACCCAGTACTTC
CDR3: CASSRGKETQYF

size: many
D: TRBD2
V: TRBV5-6
J: TRBJ2-3
DNA: TGTGCCAGCAACCGACCTGTGGCGGGGGGGTCCATTACGCAGTATTTT
CDR3: CASNRPVAGGSITQYF

size: many
D: TRBD2
V: TRBV20-1
J: TRBJ2-1
DNA: TGCAGTGCTACCGGTCTAGCGGGGGAAAAGGGCTCCTACAATGAGCAGTTCTTC
CDR3: CSATGLAGEKGSYNEQFF

size: few
D: -
V: TRBV9
J: TRBJ2-1
DNA: TGTGCCAGCAGCCCAAAGACTAGAGGGAGAAATGAGCAGTTCTTC
CDR3: CASSPKTRGRNEQFF

size: many
D: TRBD1
V: TRBV5-1
J: TRBJ2-4
DNA: TGCGCCAGCAGCGCCACTCCAGGGGGCCGAGACATTCAGTACTTC
CDR3: CASSATPGGRDIQYF

size: many
D: -
V: TRBV11-2
J: TRBJ2-7
DNA: TGTGCCAGCAGCTTAGTACAGGATAGCTCCTACGAGCAGTACTTC
CDR3: CASSLVQDSSYEQYF

size: many
D: TRBD1
V: TRBV3-1
J: TRBJ1-6
DNA: TGTGCCAGCAGCCAGGGACAGGGGTTTAATTCACCCCTCAACTTT
CDR3: CASSQGQGFNSPLNF

size: many
D: -
V: TRBV5-6
J: TRBJ2-7
DNA: TGTGCCAGCTCCCGTGGGAGTTGGGGTGAGCAGTACTTC
CDR3: CASSRGSWGEQYF

size: -
D: TRBD2
V: TRBV29-1
J: TRBJ2-2
DNA: TGCAGCACTCGGGGAGGGTCTGGGGAGCTGTTTTTT
CDR3: CSTRGGSGELFF

size: many
D: TRBD2
V: TRBV7-2
J: TRBJ2-7
DNA: TGTGCCAGCAGCCCGCCCGGGGGGTACGAGCAGTACTTC
CDR3: CASSPPGGYEQYF

size: -
D: -
V: TRBV4-3
J: TRBJ1-5
DNA: TGCGCCAGCAGCCAAGAATTCCTGGTTGAGCGCAATCAGCCCCAGCATTTT
CDR3: CASSQEFLVERNQPQHF

size: many
D: TRBD1
V: TRBV27
J: TRBJ1-6
DNA: TGTGCCAGCAGGGAGACAGGGGCACCCCTCCACTTT
CDR3: CASRETGAPLHF

size: many
D: -
V: TRBV20-1
J: TRBJ2-7
DNA: TGCAGTGCAACAGAAGGCTCCGGGGCCTACGAGCAGTACTTC
CDR3: CSATEGSGAYEQYF

size: many
D: -
V: TRBV2
J: TRBJ2-7
DNA: TGTGCCAGCAGGGAGGGACCCAGCTACGAGCAGTACTTC
CDR3: CASREGPSYEQYF

size: medium-sized
D: -
V: TRBV29-1
J: TRBJ1-2
DNA: TGCAGCGTTGAACTCATGGGGGCGACTAACTATGGCTACACCTTC
CDR3: CSVELMGATNYGYTF

size: many
D: TRBD2
V: TRBV20-1
J: TRBJ2-4
DNA: TGCAGTGCCCCCGAGCGGGGATCAGCCAAAAACATTCAGTACTTC
CDR3: CSAPERGSAKNIQYF

size: many
D: TRBD1
V: TRBV7-9
J: TRBJ2-7
DNA: TGTGCCAGCAGCTCCGGGACAGGGATTCTCCCTTCCTACGAGCAGTACTTC
CDR3: CASSSGTGILPSYEQYF

size: few
D: TRBD1
V: TRBV6-6
J: TRBJ1-5
DNA: TGTGCCAGCACTTTAGGACAGGCAGATCAGCCCCAGCATTTT
CDR3: CASTLGQADQPQHF

size: many
D: -
V: TRBV21-1
J: TRBJ2-5
DNA: TGTGCCAGCATAACCGGGACTCTCGGAAGTGAGACCCAGTACTTC
CDR3: CASITGTLGSETQYF

size: many
D: -
V: TRBV7-2
J: TRBJ1-1
DNA: TGTGCCAGCAGCTTGAATTTACAGGCTATGAACACTGAAGCTTTCTTT
CDR3: CASSLNLQAMNTEAFF

size: many
D: TRBD1
V: TRBV20-1
J: TRBJ2-3
DNA: TGCAGTGCTAGAGGCAGGGGGCGGACAGATACGCAGTATTTT
CDR3: CSARGRGRTDTQYF

size: many
D: TRBD1
V: TRBV20-1
J: TRBJ2-7
DNA: TGCAGTGCTAGTGCCGACAGGGGGCCCTACGAGCAGTACTTC
CDR3: CSASADRGPYEQYF